These 21 T cell receptor beta chains share one sample of origin, sequenced in a study of CD8 T cells in Susac syndrome. The RNA, roughly 0.45 to 1 ug, was put through reverse transcription using random hexamers. From the immunoSEQ multiplex PCR reads, TCRdb called clonotypes with MiXCR, one entry per CDR3 protein. The table records 200,000 to 300,000 distinct CDR3 sequences, 93% of them present only once. Sequenced sample: CD4+ T cells from PBMCs. The receptors derive from a human donor with multiple sclerosis.

The rearrangement links TRBV29-1 to TRBJ1-1; D unresolved. CDR3 length: 13 amino acids. Trimming took off 1 base at V and 4 bases at J, with 10 bases between the two ends. Germline loops: CDR1 SQVTM, CDR2 ANQGSEA. This CDR3 is CSVEAAWGTEAFF. In DNA form, the CDR3 reads TGCAGCGTTGAAGCAGCCTGGGGCACTGAAGCTTTCTTT. Full variable domain (remainder filled in from reference TRBV29-1 and TRBJ1-1): SAVISQKPSRDICQRGTSLTIQCQVDSQVTMMFWYRQQPGQSLTLIATANQGSEATYESGFVIDKFPISRPNLTFSTLTVSNMSPEDSSIYLCSVEAAWGTEAFFGQGTRLTVV.

The chain couples TRBV28 to TRBJ2-5, with D tentatively TRBD2 (5 bases). CDR3 size: 14 residues. Trimming shortened V by 5 bases and J by 0 bases, and 10 bases separated the two germline ends. The germline gives CDR1 MDHEN, CDR2 SYDVKM. The CDR3 bases are TGTGCCAGCAGTCGACTACTACACCAAGAGACCCAGTACTTC. Translated: CASSRLLHQETQYF.

The V and J genes are TRBV5-4 and TRBJ2-7; no clear D gene. This CDR3 is built from 14 residues. The germline V gene has CDR1 SGHNT and CDR2 YYREEE (reference sequence). The V gene lost 0 bases and the J gene lost 6 bases, with 13 bases spanning the gap. The CDR3 sequence is CASSLEGRLREQYF. The CDR3 DNA sequence: TGTGCCAGCAGCTTGGAGGGCCGACTTCGCGAGCAGTACTTC.

The V and J genes are TRBV27 and TRBJ1-1; no definite D call. The CDR3 spans 17 residues. Germline CDR1 and CDR2: MNHEY and SMNVEV (reference sequence). Trimming left V 0 bases short and J 0 bases short, with 14 bases between. This CDR3 reads CASSLSRYRSMNTEAFF. The CDR3 DNA reads as TGTGCCAGCAGTTTATCCCGGTACAGATCGATGAACACTGAAGCTTTCTTT.

The chain carries TRBV28 and TRBJ1-2; D might be TRBD1 (5 bases). The CDR3 loop spans 14 amino acids. Germline CDR1 is MDHEN and CDR2 is SYDVKM. Trimming removed 7 bases at V and 8 bases at J, with 20 bases between. The CDR3 spells CASTFQGAFSGYTF. As DNA, the CDR3 is TGTGCCAGCACCTTCCAGGGAGCCTTTAGCGGCTACACCTTC.

This chain links TRBV6-1 with TRBJ2-7, with TRBD2 matching over 13 bases. The CDR3 runs to 16 residues. The V gene's germline CDR1 is MNHNS and CDR2 SASEGT. The junction had 5 bases not matched to a gene; V was cut back by 6 bases and J by 0 bases. The CDR3 spells CASRRTSGGVSYEQYF. The CDR3 DNA sequence: TGTGCCAGCAGGCGGACTAGCGGGGGAGTCTCCTACGAGCAGTACTTC.

The chain carries TRBV6-1 and TRBJ2-5; D call uncertain. This CDR3 comprises 14 residues. Germline V gene data show CDR1 as MNHNS and CDR2 as SASEGT. V lost 3 bases and J 4 bases, leaving 12 bases between the germline ends. The CDR3 nucleotides are TGTGCCAGCAGTGAGGCCCGGGTGAGAGAGACCCAGTACTTC. Encoded protein: CASSEARVRETQYF.

This rearrangement joins TRBV29-1 to TRBJ2-1; TRBD2 aligns across 9 bases. The V segment lost 0 bases and the J segment 10 bases; nucleotides outside the gene matches: 13. This CDR3 comprises 16 residues. CDR1 is SQVTM and CDR2 is ANQGSEA in the germline V gene. The CDR3 DNA reads as TGCAGCGTTGAAGATAAGGCTAGCGGGACCTTAACGGAGCAGTTCTTC. This gives the protein CSVEDKASGTLTEQFF.

The rearrangement joins TRBV19 to TRBJ1-1; D remains ambiguous. V was shortened by 3 bases and J by 3 bases, with 11 bases between the two germline ends. This CDR3 is built from 14 residues. Germline V gene data show CDR1 as LNHDA and CDR2 as SQIVND (reference sequence). CDR3 bases: TGTGCCAGTAGTATGGGGTTCCTGGACACTGAAGCTTTCTTT. It encodes CASSMGFLDTEAFF.

The rearrangement links TRBV7-3 to TRBJ2-1, with 7 bases fitting TRBD2. From germline, CDR1 is SGHTA and CDR2 FQGTGA. This CDR3 has 15 residues. Germline trimming cut 4 bases from V and 6 bases from J; bases unmatched to any gene: 9. The CDR3, as DNA: TGTGCCAGCAGCTCCCAGCGGGACCCCGTCAATGAGCAGTTCTTC. It encodes CASSSQRDPVNEQFF.

The chain joins TRBV10-3 to TRBJ2-3; D uncertain. V dropped 7 bases and J dropped 3 bases, with 2 bases sitting between them. This CDR3 is built from 10 residues. Germline assignment: CDR1 ENHRY and CDR2 SYGVKD. CDR3 bases: TGTGCCATCAAGACAGATACGCAGTATTTT. It encodes CAIKTDTQYF.

The chain combines TRBV19 with TRBJ1-1; a weak D match, TRBD1 (5 bases). The CDR3 is 12 residues long. Germline CDR1 LNHDA, CDR2 SQIVND (reference sequence). V was pared by 7 bases and J by 1 base, with 7 bases between. The CDR3 spells CASKRGNTEAFF. The CDR3 nucleotides read TGTGCCAGTAAAAGGGGGAACACTGAAGCTTTCTTT.

The chain uses TRBV6-1 and TRBJ2-7, with D maybe TRBD1 (6 bases). Trimming pared 4 bases from V and 7 bases from J, leaving 14 bases between. The germline CDR1 and CDR2 sequences are MNHNS and SASEGT. This CDR3 has 13 residues. The CDR3 nucleotides are TGTGCCAGCAGTGGATGGACAGATGGAGAGCAGTACTTC. It specifies CASSGWTDGEQYF.

The chain couples TRBV5-6 to TRBJ1-6; D is unclear. V lost 1 base and J 11 bases, leaving 13 bases between the germline ends. CDR3 length equals 14 residues. Germline V lookup: CDR1 SGHDT, CDR2 YYEEEE. Here the CDR3 DNA reads TGTGCCAGCAGCTTGAACCAGGCAGCAGCACCCCTCCACTTT. It encodes CASSLNQAAAPLHF.

The J gene is TRBJ2-7, the V gene TRBV28; TRBD1 or TRBD2 may be the D gene (5 bases each). This CDR3 comprises 11 residues. The germline V and J ends were trimmed by 8 bases and 2 bases, with 7 bases remaining between them. The germline CDR1 and CDR2 sequences are MDHEN and SYDVKM. The CDR3 loop reads CASGGPYEQYF. CDR3 coding DNA: TGTGCCAGCGGGGGACCCTACGAGCAGTACTTC.

The chain links TRBV3-1 to TRBJ2-5; a possible D gene is TRBD1 (5 bases). This CDR3 spans 14 amino acids. V was pared by 4 bases and J by 5 bases, with 14 bases between. The germline V gene has CDR1 LGHDT and CDR2 YNNKEL (reference sequence). Written as DNA, the CDR3 is TGTGCCAGCAGCCTGACGGACCCAGGGGAGACCCAGTACTTC. Translated, it gives CASSLTDPGETQYF.

This clonotype was seen only once. The chain is built from TRBV2 and TRBJ2-5; TRBD2 aligns across 12 bases. The CDR3 covers 15 residues. The germline V gene has CDR1 SNHLY and CDR2 FYNNEI. The J segment lost 5 bases and the V segment lost 6 bases, leaving 7 bases of the junction unmatched. CDR3 sequence (DNA): TGTGCCAGCAGGACTAGCGGGAGCGTTCGGGAGACCCAGTACTTC. Its protein product is CASRTSGSVRETQYF.

The V call is TRBV6-2 or TRBV6-3, the J call TRBJ2-7; D gene uncertain. V lost 2 bases and J 0 bases, leaving 8 bases between the germline ends. The germline V gene encodes CDR1 MNHEY and CDR2 SVGEGT. The CDR3 is 14 residues long. The CDR3 sequence is CASSYSQSSYEQYV. The CDR3 nucleotides are TGTGCCAGCAGTTACAGTCAGAGCTCCTACGAGCAGTACGTC.

This clonotype occurred once. V and J are TRBV15 and TRBJ1-2; tentative D call: TRBD1 (5 bases). Deletions cut 3 bases from V and 4 bases from J, with 18 bases between. This CDR3 region has 16 residues. Germline CDR1 LNHNV, CDR2 YYDKDF (reference sequence). This chain's CDR3 is CATSSAGNLAVYGYTF. The CDR3 bases are TGTGCCACCAGCAGCGCAGGGAATCTCGCCGTCTATGGCTACACCTTC.

V is TRBV30 and J is TRBJ2-2; TRBD2 matches at 10 bases. J lost 4 bases, V lost 5 bases, and 1 base had no gene match. The CDR3 consists of 13 residues. Germline V gives CDR1 GTSNPN, CDR2 SVGIG (reference sequence). The CDR3 DNA reads TGTGCCTGGGGACTAGCGGCCACCGGGGAGCTGTTTTTT. It yields the protein CAWGLAATGELFF.

The rearrangement joins TRBV6-1 to TRBJ2-5, with 8 bases that match TRBD1. V was pared by 4 bases and J by 4 bases, with 5 bases of the junction left unmatched. This CDR3 is 14 amino acids long. The germline V gene has CDR1 MNHNS and CDR2 SASEGT. CDR3 amino acids: CASSVRDRSETQYF. The CDR3 DNA reads TGTGCCAGCAGTGTGCGGGACAGGTCAGAGACCCAGTACTTC.